The T cell receptor (beta chain) under discussion was sequenced for a study of cytomegalovirus exposure and HLA in healthy donors. Overall study findings and caveats: Researchers reported that a few CMV-associated chains were confirmed in vitro as CMV antigen-specific. First-cohort TCR clusters tended to co-occur in the approximately 110 validation repertoires, a later analysis found.

The donors were members of the roughly 130-subject validation cohort (separate from the roughly 670-subject first cohort). Details on this clone: Its cognate antigen is unknown.

The table came from immunoSEQ multiplex PCR; TCRdb's copy has only in-frame clones and leaves some out. This repertoire shows about 110,000 clones, 88% found once; its top ten account for about 2.1%. This sequence originates from a woman under 30 in good health and CMV-seronegative. Sequences were obtained from PBMCs.

The CDR3, as DNA: TGCGCCAGCAGCCAAGGTCCCGGGGTGCGGAATCAGCCCCAGCATTTT. Protein product: CASSQGPGVRNQPQHF. The chain uses TRBV4-3 and TRBJ1-5, with D hard to call. The length of the CDR3 is 16 residues. Germline V CDR1 and CDR2: LGHNA, YSLEER. Trimming stripped 1 base from V and 4 bases from J, with 14 bases between.